Below, 10 T cell receptor beta chains from the same sample are listed, as sequenced in a study of T-cell reconstitution after alpha-beta-depleted transplantation in children (dated by TCRdb to the mid-2010s). The treatment or condition label, as the study defines it: allogeneic hematopoietic cell transplantation with graft depleted of TCRalphabeta T cells and CD19 B cells. To prepare the library, PCR was applied. Sequencer: Illumina HiSeq 2500. Molecular barcoding was employed in the preparation of TCR libraries, with unique molecular identifiers being used to normalize TCRbeta repertoire quantification. TCRdb applied fastp at Q25 and MiXCR to the public reads, then kept only in-frame beta chains. Rows matching on CDR3 protein sequence are summarized as one entry with the most common DNA and genes. Counted in this sample were some 350,000 distinct CDR3 sequences; 15% to 20% of them appeared once. The ten largest clones capture roughly 40% of the sample.

Sample: PBMCs, mostly from graft donor cells, taken 360 days after TCRalphabeta/CD19-depleted stem cell transplant. The source of these receptors is a male patient under 10 years old who had a stem cell transplant for acute lymphoblastic leukemia, so the T cells may come from the graft donor.

This clonotype was seen a handful of times. The chain links TRBV29-1 to TRBJ2-7, with D possibly TRBD1 on 6 matching bases. This CDR3 has 12 residues. Germline-derived CDR1 and CDR2 are SQVTM and ANQGSEA. The V end lost 4 bases, the J end lost 4 bases, and 11 bases lay between the germline ends. CDR3 region: CSVGLGGYEQYF. CDR3 sequence (DNA): TGCAGCGTTGGGCTAGGGGGTTACGAGCAGTACTTC.

A few counts support this clonotype. The rearrangement uses TRBV7-9 and TRBJ2-5; D is uncertain. CDR1 SEHNR and CDR2 FQNEAQ come from the germline V gene (reference sequence). Deletions cut 1 base from V and 0 bases from J, with 12 bases between. CDR3 length equals 16 residues. CDR3 loop: CASSLGDGRYQETQYF. CDR3 bases: TGTGCCAGCAGCTTAGGAGACGGACGGTACCAAGAGACCCAGTACTTC.

This clonotype was found many times. V usage is TRBV20-1 and J usage is TRBJ2-4, with a weak D call TRBD1 (8 bases). Trimming shortened V by 5 bases and J by 0 bases, and 23 bases separated the two germline ends. Germline V lookup: CDR1 DFQATT, CDR2 SNEGSKA (reference sequence). CDR3 length: 18 amino acids. The CDR3 is CSAPARTGRDLAKNIQYF. CDR3 sequence (DNA): TGCAGTGCTCCGGCCAGGACAGGGAGGGATCTAGCCAAAAACATTCAGTACTTC.

This clonotype was detected only a few times. The CDR3, as DNA: TGTGCCAGCAGCTTTGACAGGGGGCTAAGTGGTGAGCAGTTCTTC. Amino acids: CASSFDRGLSGEQFF. The chain has TRBV5-6 and TRBJ2-1; 10 bases agree with TRBD1. The CDR3 contains 15 residues. The V and J ends lost 2 bases and 9 bases, in that order; junction bases with no gene match: 8. Germline V gives CDR1 SGHDT, CDR2 YYEEEE.

The V gene is TRBV25-1, the J gene TRBJ2-1; possible D gene TRBD2, 7 bases. Germline loops: CDR1 MGHDK, CDR2 SYGVNS. CDR3 size: 21 residues. V was trimmed by 7 bases and J by 0 bases, leaving 31 bases between them. The CDR3 DNA sequence: TGTGCCAGCAATGATGGGGGGGCGGCCCCAAATACCTATGGCTCCTACAATGAGCAGTTCTTC. Encoded protein: CASNDGGAAPNTYGSYNEQFF.

The V gene is TRBV7-9, the J gene TRBJ2-7; TRBD1 aligns across 7 bases. With 3 bases clipped from V and 5 bases from J, the junction kept 1 base outside the gene matches. CDR3 size: 12 residues. Germline V gives CDR1 SEHNR, CDR2 FQNEAQ (reference sequence). CDR3 loop: CASSLGQNEQYF. The CDR3, as DNA: TGTGCCAGCAGCTTGGGACAGAACGAGCAGTACTTC.

This clonotype came up a few times. The chain couples TRBV12-3 or TRBV12-4 to TRBJ2-3; D is perhaps TRBD1 (6 bases). The CDR3 covers 17 residues. V lost 0 bases and J lost 2, with 15 bases in between. In DNA, the CDR3 is TGTGCCAGCAGTTTAGCCCTCTGGGGGCCCGACACAGATACGCAGTATTTT. Translation gives CASSLALWGPDTDTQYF.

This clonotype was observed many times. Here the CDR3 reads CASRKDRYNEQFF. For the CDR3, the DNA is TGTGCCAGCAGAAAAGACCGCTACAATGAGCAGTTCTTC. The V call is TRBV6-5, the J call TRBJ2-1; D is unresolved. Germline values: CDR1 MNHEY, CDR2 SVGAGI. CDR3 length: 13 residues. V lost 6 bases, J lost 3 bases, and 9 bases lay in between.

This clonotype was found a few times. The V call is TRBV4-1, the J call TRBJ2-7, with D perhaps TRBD1 (6 bases). The germline V and J ends were trimmed by 2 bases and 3 bases, with 14 bases remaining between them. The CDR3 runs 15 residues. Germline CDR1 is MGHRA and CDR2 is YSYEKL. The CDR3: CASSQTRGGGYEQYF. The CDR3 DNA reads TGCGCCAGCAGCCAAACCCGTGGGGGCGGCTACGAGCAGTACTTC.

The chain links TRBV3-1 to TRBJ2-7, with 8 bases matching TRBD2. The germline V gene encodes CDR1 LGHDT and CDR2 YNNKEL (reference sequence). The V gene end was trimmed by 0 bases and the J gene end by 2 bases; junction bases not matched to a gene: 3. This CDR3 contains 15 residues. CDR3 sequence (DNA): TGTGCCAGCAGCCAAGAACTAGCGGCGGCCTACGAGCAGTACTTC. This codes for CASSQELAAAYEQYF.